In this sample, the clone carrying this T cell receptor (beta chain) turned up a few times. Its antigen is unknown. The sample belongs to a study of blood T cells in healthy people across ages. Study as a whole: Capture by template switching was about one barcoded beta molecule per two T cells. Study outcomes and limitations: Total diversity from one million sequenced T cells was likely underestimated.

Primers used in a second PCR of roughly 7 to 12 cycles were a sample-barcoded 5' primer and a J-beta primer mix. Each sample yielded at least 2.5 million CDR3-containing paired-end reads. TCRdb independently ran MiXCR on the 5' RACE reads; one entry per CDR3 protein. The table records some 1.8 million distinct CDR3 sequences, roughly two fifths of them present only once. The sequence came from a human donor in good health. The sequenced sample was blood.

The CDR3 region is CSAIHHDGGIGGTQYF. The CDR3 bases are TGCAGTGCTATACACCATGACGGGGGGATCGGTGGGACGCAGTATTTT. This chain joins TRBV20-1 and TRBJ2-3; TRBD2 agrees at 7 bases. Germline CDR1 reads DFQATT; CDR2 reads SNEGSKA (reference sequence). The CDR3 spans 16 residues. The trim removed 4 bases at V and 9 bases at J, leaving 19 bases unmatched.